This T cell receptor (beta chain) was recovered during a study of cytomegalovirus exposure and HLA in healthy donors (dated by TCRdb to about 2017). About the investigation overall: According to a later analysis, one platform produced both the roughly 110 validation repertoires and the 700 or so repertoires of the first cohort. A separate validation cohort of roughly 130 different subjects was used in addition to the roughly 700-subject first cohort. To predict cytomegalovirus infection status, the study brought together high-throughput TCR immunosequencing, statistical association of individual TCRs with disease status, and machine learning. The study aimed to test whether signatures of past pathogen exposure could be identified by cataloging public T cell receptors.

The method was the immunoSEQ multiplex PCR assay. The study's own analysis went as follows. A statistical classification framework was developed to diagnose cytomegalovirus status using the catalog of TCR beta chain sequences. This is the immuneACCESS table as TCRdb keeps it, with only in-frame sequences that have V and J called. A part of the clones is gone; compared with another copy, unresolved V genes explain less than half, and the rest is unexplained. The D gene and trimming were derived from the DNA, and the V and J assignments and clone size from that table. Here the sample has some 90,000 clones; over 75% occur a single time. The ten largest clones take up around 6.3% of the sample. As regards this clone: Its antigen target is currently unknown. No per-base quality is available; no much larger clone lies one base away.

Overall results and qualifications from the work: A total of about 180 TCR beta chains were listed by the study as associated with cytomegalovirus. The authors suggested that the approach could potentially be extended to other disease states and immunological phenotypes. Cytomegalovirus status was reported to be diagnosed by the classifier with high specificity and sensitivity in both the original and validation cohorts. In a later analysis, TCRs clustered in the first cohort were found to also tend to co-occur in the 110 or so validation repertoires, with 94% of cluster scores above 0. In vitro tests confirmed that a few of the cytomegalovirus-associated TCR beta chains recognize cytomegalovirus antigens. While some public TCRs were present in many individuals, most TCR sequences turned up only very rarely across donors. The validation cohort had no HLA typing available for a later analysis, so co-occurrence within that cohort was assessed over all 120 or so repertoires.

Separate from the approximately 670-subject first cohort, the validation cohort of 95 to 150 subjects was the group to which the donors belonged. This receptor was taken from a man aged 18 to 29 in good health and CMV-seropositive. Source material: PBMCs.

The sequenced DNA: TGTGCCAGCAGCCTCTCGGGGGAGACCCAGTACTTC. Its product reads: CASSLSGETQYF. The chain is encoded by TRBV7-7 joined to TRBJ2-5, and the D gene may be TRBD2, 5 bases matching. V loses 5 bases, J loses 5 bases, and the germline ends lie 9 bases apart. The germline V gene (reference sequence) yields SSHAT for CDR1 and FNYEAQ for CDR2. The CDR3 covers 12 residues, taking in both the cysteine and the phenylalanine. Only the CDR3 portion is preserved as DNA: 36 bases, with reading frame beginning at the first base.